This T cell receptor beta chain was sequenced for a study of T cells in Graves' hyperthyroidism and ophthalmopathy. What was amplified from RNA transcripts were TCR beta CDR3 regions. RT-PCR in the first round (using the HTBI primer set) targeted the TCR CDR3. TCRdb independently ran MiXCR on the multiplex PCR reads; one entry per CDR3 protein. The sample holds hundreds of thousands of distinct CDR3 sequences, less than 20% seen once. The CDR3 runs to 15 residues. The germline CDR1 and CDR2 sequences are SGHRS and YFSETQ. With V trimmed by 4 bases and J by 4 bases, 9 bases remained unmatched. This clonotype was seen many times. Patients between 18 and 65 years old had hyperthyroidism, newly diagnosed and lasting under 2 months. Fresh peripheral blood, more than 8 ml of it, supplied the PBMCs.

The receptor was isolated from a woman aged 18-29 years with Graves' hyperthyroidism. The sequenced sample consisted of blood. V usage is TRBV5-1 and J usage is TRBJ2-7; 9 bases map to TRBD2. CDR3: CASSPTSGGNYEQYF. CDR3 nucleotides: TGCGCCAGCAGCCCGACTAGCGGAGGAAATTACGAGCAGTACTTC.